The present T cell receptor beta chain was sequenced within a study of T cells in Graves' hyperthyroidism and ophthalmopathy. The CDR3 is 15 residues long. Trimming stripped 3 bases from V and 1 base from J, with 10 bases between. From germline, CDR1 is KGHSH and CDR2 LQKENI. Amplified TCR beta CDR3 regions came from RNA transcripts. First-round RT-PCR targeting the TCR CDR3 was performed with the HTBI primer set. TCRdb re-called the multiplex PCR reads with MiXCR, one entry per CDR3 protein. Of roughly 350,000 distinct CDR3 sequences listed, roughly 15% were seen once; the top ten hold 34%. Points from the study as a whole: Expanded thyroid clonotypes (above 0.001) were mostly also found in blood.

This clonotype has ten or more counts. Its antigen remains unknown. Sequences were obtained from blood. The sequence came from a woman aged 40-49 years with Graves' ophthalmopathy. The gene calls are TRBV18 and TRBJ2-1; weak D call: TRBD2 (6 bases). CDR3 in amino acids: CASSPRDFSYNEQFF. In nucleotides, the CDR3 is TGTGCCAGCTCACCCCGGGACTTTTCCTACAATGAGCAGTTCTTC.